A single T cell receptor beta chain is shown here with its context. This specimen belongs to a study of blood T cell repertoires in COVID-19. Turning to the study itself: The samples span acute and convalescent COVID-19 from the United States, Italy and Spain. In each case, the material was cDNA or gDNA derived from T cells, B-cell-depleted T cells, or PBMCs.

In the authors' workflow: Amplification of reference gene primers provided the estimated nucleated cell counts. Sequencing was performed with immunoSEQ multiplex PCR; in TCRdb, only in-frame clones are kept and a portion is missing. The V and J calls and clone size are taken from that table; D and trimming were inferred from the DNA. Among about 190,000 clones listed, 75% to 90% were seen once. Germline-derived CDR1 and CDR2 are LNHDA and SQIVND (reference sequence). The CDR3 spans 14 residues. V lost 7 bases and J 7 bases, leaving 16 bases between the germline ends. The source material was peripheral blood. The V gene is TRBV19, the J gene TRBJ1-4; D not resolved. The clonotype was recovered from a man in his thirties or forties with acute or convalescent COVID-19. The CDR3 DNA reads as TGTGCCAGTATTGCCAGAGCCCGGGGTGAAAAACTGTTTTTT. Its protein is CASIARARGEKLFF.